A selection of T cell receptor beta chains follows, all from one sample in a study of T cells in tumors after PD-1 blockade. This table comes from immunoSEQ multiplex PCR, and its TCRdb copy is limited to in-frame clones, with some not included. The table includes approximately 34,000 clones, around 72% detected once. Specimen: PBMCs, collected after anti-PD-1 treatment. All receptors derive from a human donor with basal cell carcinoma. CDR3s include the opening cysteine and the closing phenylalanine or tryptophan. The D gene is left open where the match is weak. Clone size, where shown, is once, few, many, or a class for clones that have expanded.

clone_size	v_call	j_call	d_call	cdr3_aa	cdr3_nt
-	TRBV4-1	TRBJ2-3	TRBD2	CASSQDEGGSTDTQYF	TGCGCCAGCAGCCAAGATGAGGGAGGGAGCACAGATACGCAGTATTTT
-	TRBV4-3	TRBJ1-3	-	CASSQLMSDTIYF	TGCGCCAGCAGCCAATTAATGAGCGACACCATATATTTT
-	TRBV28	TRBJ1-5	-	CASSSRRGSQHF	TGTGCCAGCAGTTCCCGAAGAGGGAGCCAGCATTTT
-	TRBV25-1	TRBJ1-2	-	CASKRTGYGYTF	TGTGCCAGCAAACGGACTGGCTATGGCTACACCTTC
once	TRBV2	TRBJ1-1	TRBD1	CASSSVGGSAEAFF	TGTGCCAGCAGTTCGGTAGGGGGCAGCGCTGAAGCTTTCTTT
-	TRBV20-1	TRBJ1-1	TRBD1	CSATDPTTGQNTEAFF	TGCAGTGCTACTGACCCGACGACAGGGCAGAACACTGAAGCTTTCTTT
-	TRBV7-3	TRBJ2-2	-	CASSSGQLNTGELFF	TGTGCCAGCAGCTCCGGACAACTGAACACCGGGGAGCTGTTTTTT
-	TRBV19	TRBJ2-5	TRBD2	CASSVSGQETQYF	TGTGCCAGTTCAGTTAGCGGGCAAGAGACCCAGTACTTC
-	TRBV9	TRBJ2-5	TRBD2	CASSPGLAGGAQYF	TGTGCCAGCAGCCCTGGACTAGCGGGAGGGGCCCAGTACTTC
few	TRBV19	TRBJ2-2	TRBD2	CASSITSVVTGELFF	TGTGCCAGTAGTATTACTAGCGTCGTCACCGGGGAGCTGTTTTTT
-	TRBV6-6	TRBJ1-2	-	CASSYSGADYGYTF	TGTGCCAGCAGTTACTCGGGGGCAGACTATGGCTACACCTTC
-	TRBV12-3/TRBV12-4	TRBJ2-3	-	CASKRRSTDTQYF	TGTGCCAGCAAACGGCGGAGCACAGATACGCAGTATTTT
medium-sized	TRBV7-8	TRBJ2-2	TRBD2	CASTSRFATSGGTGELFF	TGTGCCAGCACCTCCAGGTTTGCTACTAGCGGCGGCACCGGGGAGCTGTTTTTT
-	TRBV4-3	TRBJ1-2	TRBD1	CASSQDDGAGGDYGYTF	TGCGCCAGCAGCCAAGATGATGGGGCAGGGGGTGACTATGGCTACACCTTC
-	TRBV7-2	TRBJ1-4	-	CASSLVGGGRGEKLFF	TGTGCCAGCAGCTTAGTCGGCGGAGGCCGGGGGGAAAAACTGTTTTTT
-	TRBV6-5	TRBJ1-5	-	CASSLATGIDQPQHF	TGTGCCAGCAGTTTAGCCACAGGCATAGATCAGCCCCAGCATTTT
-	TRBV6-4	TRBJ2-2	-	CASSDSYTGSGELFF	TGTGCCAGCAGTGACTCATACACAGGGTCCGGGGAGCTGTTTTTT
-	TRBV15	TRBJ1-2	-	CATSRQTSGAWGYTF	TGTGCCACCAGCAGACAAACCTCAGGGGCTTGGGGCTACACCTTC
-	TRBV6-5	TRBJ2-7	-	CATLQDWDEQYF	TGTGCCACCTTACAGGATTGGGACGAGCAGTACTTC
-	TRBV5-5	TRBJ2-7	-	CASSLGLGRQYEQYF	TGTGCCAGCAGCTTGGGACTAGGACGGCAGTACGAGCAGTACTTC
-	TRBV6-1	TRBJ1-4	-	CASSASLSALYNEKLFF	TGTGCCAGCAGTGCCAGCCTTTCGGCCCTCTATAATGAAAAACTGTTTTTT
-	TRBV7-9	TRBJ1-4	-	CASSLSGAGEKLFF	TGTGCCAGCAGCTTATCAGGGGCGGGCGAAAAACTGTTTTTT
-	TRBV29-1	TRBJ2-7	TRBD1	CSGIQGARNEQYF	TGCAGCGGCATACAGGGGGCGCGCAACGAGCAGTACTTC
-	TRBV7-2	TRBJ2-7	TRBD2	CASSVSGGFMGYEQYF	TGTGCCAGCAGCGTTAGCGGGGGGTTCATGGGGTACGAGCAGTACTTC
many	TRBV6-1	TRBJ2-3	-	CASSGISEAAPSTDTQYF	TGTGCCAGCAGTGGCATCTCGGAGGCCGCTCCTAGCACAGATACGCAGTATTTT
-	TRBV18	TRBJ2-5	TRBD2	CASSPPIAGGQETQYF	TGTGCCAGCTCACCACCAATAGCGGGAGGCCAAGAGACCCAGTACTTC
few	TRBV7-9	TRBJ2-3	-	CASSLDSAGTDTQYF	TGTGCCAGCAGCTTAGATTCAGCGGGCACAGATACGCAGTATTTT
-	TRBV5-1	TRBJ2-3	TRBD1	CASSSTHRSGTGVTDTQYF	TGCGCCAGCAGCTCAACCCATCGCTCGGGGACAGGGGTAACAGATACGCAGTATTTT
-	TRBV5-6	TRBJ1-2	-	CASSPQAGGYGYTF	TGTGCCAGCAGCCCTCAGGCCGGCGGCTATGGCTACACCTTC
-	TRBV6-5	TRBJ2-7	-	CACSPQTARQYF	TGTGCCTGTTCCCCCCAGACGGCTCGGCAGTACTTC
-	TRBV6-2/TRBV6-3	TRBJ2-7	TRBD1	CASSLQGQVWKQYF	TGTGCCAGCAGTCTCCAGGGACAGGTCTGGAAGCAGTACTTC
-	TRBV14	TRBJ1-5	-	CASSQDPRRRSNQPQHF	TGTGCCAGCAGCCAAGATCCGAGGAGGCGCAGCAATCAGCCCCAGCATTTT
few	TRBV5-5	TRBJ2-7	TRBD1	CASSRDRAPYEQYF	TGTGCCAGCAGCCGAGACAGGGCCCCCTACGAGCAGTACTTC
-	TRBV5-5	TRBJ2-6	TRBD1	CASSLRQGSGANVLTF	TGTGCCAGCAGCTTGAGACAGGGCTCTGGGGCCAACGTCCTGACTTTC
-	TRBV3-1/TRBV3-2	TRBJ2-7	-	CASSQVLGRNEQYF	TGTGCCAGCAGCCAAGTGTTAGGACGAAACGAGCAGTACTTC
-	TRBV7-9	TRBJ2-5	-	CASSLPGADQYF	TGTGCCAGCAGCTTACCCGGTGCCGACCAGTACTTC
-	TRBV6-1	TRBJ1-1	-	CASSERAQARNTEAFF	TGTGCCAGCAGTGAGAGGGCCCAGGCAAGGAACACTGAAGCTTTCTTT
-	TRBV15	TRBJ1-5	TRBD1	CATSRVKGQGAGQPQHF	TGTGCCACCAGCAGAGTCAAGGGACAGGGGGCTGGTCAGCCCCAGCATTTT